The clone carrying this T cell receptor (beta chain) appeared many times. Its specificity is unknown. Amplified regions were TCR beta CDR3 sequences from RNA transcripts. The HTBI primer set served for first-round RT-PCR of the TCR CDR3. Via MiXCR, TCRdb re-called the multiplex PCR reads, giving one row per CDR3 protein. The data hold about 300,000 distinct CDR3 sequences, with about an eighth observed a single time. The length of the CDR3 is 14 residues. Germline V lookup: CDR1 MGHRA, CDR2 YSYEKL. V lost 0 bases and J 4 bases, leaving 10 bases between the germline ends. This entry belongs to a study of T cells in Graves' hyperthyroidism and ophthalmopathy. Study information: Peripheral blood sampling occurred at initial diagnosis, before any treatment.

Study-level findings and limits: Stable hyperthyroidism was separated from ophthalmopathy by a model based on 13 V-J features. Most thyroid clonotypes with frequency above 0.001 were detected in blood.

Sequencing used blood. V usage is TRBV4-1 and J usage is TRBJ2-7; D call uncertain. The receptor was derived from a woman under 40 with Graves' hyperthyroidism that later progressed to Graves' ophthalmopathy. DNA of the CDR3: TGCGCCAGCAGCCAAGATATTTCCGGATACGAGCAGTACTTC. Encoded protein: CASSQDISGYEQYF.